These 13 T cell receptor beta chains share one sample of origin, sequenced in a study of cytomegalovirus exposure and HLA in healthy donors. Vbeta (60) and Jbeta (13) primers were used in the PCR. The method was immunoSEQ multiplex PCR; TCRdb's version includes in-frame clones alone and lacks a portion of them. Found here are about 120,000 clones, around 75% of them singletons; the top ten hold about 2.7%. Sequenced input: PBMCs. These TCRs come from a woman in her thirties or forties in good health and CMV-seropositive.

The gene calls are TRBV5-1 and TRBJ2-3, with D hard to call. Germline CDR1 and CDR2: SGHRS and YFSETQ. V lost 4 bases, J lost 3 bases, and 15 bases lay in between. The CDR3 loop spans 15 amino acids. The CDR3 loop reads CASSLDIPATDTQYF. In nucleotides, the CDR3 is TGCGCCAGCAGCCTTGACATACCCGCGACAGATACGCAGTATTTT.

The chain links TRBV12-5 to TRBJ2-7; 8 nucleotides agree with TRBD2. This CDR3 comprises 12 residues. Germline loops: CDR1 LGHNT, CDR2 FRNRAP. J was trimmed by 12 bases and V by 0 bases; bases with no gene match: 4. Here the CDR3 DNA reads TGTGCTAGTGGTTTGGTGCGGGAGGCACCGTACTTC. As protein: CASGLVREAPYF.

As concerns this clone: Since no conserved phenylalanine or tryptophan closes the CDR3, a read error is the likely cause. The rearrangement joins TRBV5-1 to TRBJ1-1; D may be TRBD1 (6 bases). In germline, CDR1 is SGHRS, CDR2 YFSETQ. V was trimmed by 2 bases and J by 0 bases, leaving 14 bases between them. The CDR3 length is 16 residues. The chain's CDR3 is CASSFTGTSMNTEAFS. Written as DNA, the CDR3 is TGCGCCAGCAGCTTCACCGGGACATCCATGAACACTGAAGCTTTCTCT.

The rearrangement links TRBV29-1 to TRBJ2-1; 9 positions match TRBD2. The CDR3 contains 13 residues. Trimming cost V 5 bases and J 10 bases; bases outside gene matches: 9. Germline loops: CDR1 SQVTM, CDR2 ANQGSEA. Here the CDR3 DNA reads TGCAGCGTTAACGGCGGGGGGGCAGGAGAGCAGTTCTTC. Protein: CSVNGGGAGEQFF.

In its sample, this clone was seen a few times. The V call is TRBV4-3, the J call TRBJ2-3, with D uncertain. Trimming took 2 bases from V and 0 from J, leaving 12 bases between them. Looked up from germline, CDR1 is LGHNA and CDR2 is YSLEER. The CDR3 extends over 16 amino acids. The DNA of the CDR3 is TGCGCCAGCAGCCAAACGACACGCAGAAGCACAGATACGCAGTATTTT. Translated, it gives CASSQTTRRSTDTQYF.

The V call is TRBV5-6, the J call TRBJ2-5, with TRBD2 matching over 10 bases. The ends lost 0 bases at V and 6 bases at J; junction bases unmatched: 11. The CDR3 sequence is 17 residues long. Per germline, CDR1 SGHDT and CDR2 YYEEEE. CDR3 DNA sequence: TGTGCCAGCAGCTTGGGTGGTAGCGGGGGGCCCGCCCAGACCCAGTACTTC. Its protein is CASSLGGSGGPAQTQYF. The whole variable domain, filled in from reference TRBV5-6 and TRBJ2-5, reads DAGVTQSPTHLIKTRGQQVTLRCSPKSGHDTVSWYQQALGQGPQFIFQYYEEEERQRGNFPDRFSGHQFPNYSSELNVNALLLGDSALYLCASSLGGSGGPAQTQYFGPGTRLLVL.

This clone has just a few counts. This rearrangement joins TRBV5-3 to TRBJ2-7; TRBD1 agrees at 10 bases. TRBV5-3 carries the ORF label, with uncertain function. V shed 3 bases, J shed 2 bases, and the junction held 8 bases outside the gene matches. The length of the CDR3 is 16 residues. As DNA, the CDR3 is TGTGCCAGAAGCTCAACCGGGACAGGGGTCACCTACGAGCAGTACTTC. As protein: CARSSTGTGVTYEQYF.

This clone appeared once. Sequence at one end of the junction differs from germline and may be a read error. V is TRBV4-1 and J is TRBJ2-4; TRBD1 is a possible D gene (6 bases). CDR1 is MGHRA, CDR2 YSYEKL, per germline. The CDR3 covers 12 residues. CDR3 residues: CASSQDWDTRHF. The CDR3 nucleotides read TGCGCCAGCAGCCAAGATTGGGACACCCGGCACTTC.

CDR3 sequence reads: CASSQDQAGAYNSPLHF. For the CDR3, the DNA is TGCGCCAGCAGCCAAGATCAAGCCGGAGCCTATAATTCACCCCTCCACTTT. The V and J genes are TRBV4-3 and TRBJ1-6, with D hard to call. Between the trimmed V and J ends, which lost 0 bases and 2 bases, there was a span of 11 bases. Germline V gene lookup returns CDR1 LGHNA and CDR2 YSLEER. CDR3 length: 17 residues.

This clone was counted only a few times. CDR3 nucleotide sequence: TGTGCCAGCAGCTTAAGTCCAGCGGGGGCCCTGTACGAGCAGTACTTC. Its translation is CASSLSPAGALYEQYF. The chain is built from TRBV7-6 and TRBJ2-7; 8 bases map to TRBD2. Germline V gives CDR1 SGHVS, CDR2 FNYEAQ. The CDR3 runs 16 residues. The V segment lost 2 bases and the J segment 4 bases; nucleotides outside the gene matches: 10. Variable domain in full (rest from reference TRBV7-6 and TRBJ2-7): GAGVSQSPRYKVTKRGQDVALRCDPISGHVSLYWYRQALGQGPEFLTYFNYEAQQDKSGLPNDRFSAERPEGSISTLTIQRTEQRDSAMYRCASSLSPAGALYEQYFGPGTRLTVT.

The chain uses TRBV6-5 and TRBJ1-5, with TRBD1 identical over 8 bases. CDR1 MNHEY and CDR2 SVGAGI come from the germline V gene. The length of the CDR3 is 16 residues. After removal of 2 bases from V and 7 bases from J, the junction contained 10 bases not matched to a gene. The CDR3 loop reads CASSYRGQGSGQPQHF. Here the CDR3 DNA reads TGTGCCAGCAGTTACAGAGGACAGGGTTCTGGGCAGCCCCAGCATTTT.

This clone was counted between two and nine times. The chain has TRBV15 and TRBJ2-3; TRBD2 matches 8 bases. Germline CDR1 and CDR2: LNHNV and YYDKDF (reference sequence). This CDR3 spans 15 amino acids. Unmatched junction bases numbered 5, after V lost 3 bases and J lost 3 bases. CDR3 in amino acids: CATSRGRGGTDTQYF. The CDR3 DNA is TGTGCCACCAGCAGGGGTCGGGGGGGGACAGATACGCAGTATTTT.

Only one count was recorded for this clone. CDR3 amino acids: CASSRAQGGGQPQHF. The CDR3, as DNA: TGCGCCAGCAGCCGGGCCCAGGGAGGAGGTCAGCCCCAGCATTTT. The genes are TRBV4-1 and TRBJ1-5, with TRBD1 as a possible D gene (5 bases). Trimming cost V 4 bases and J 6 bases, with 16 bases left between them. This CDR3 spans 15 amino acids. The germline V gene encodes CDR1 MGHRA and CDR2 YSYEKL.